The sequence of this T cell receptor (beta chain) was determined in a study of blood T cell repertoires in COVID-19. Looking at the study overall: Collection of acute and convalescent COVID-19 samples took place in the United States, Italy and Spain. T cells, B-cell-depleted T cells, or PBMCs provided the cDNA or gDNA that served as material.

Sequencing used immunoSEQ multiplex PCR; TCRdb keeps in-frame clones, though not all of them. Among 150,000 to 200,000 clones listed, 75% to 90% were seen once. Germline loops: CDR1 MNHEY, CDR2 SVGAGI. V was cut by 10 bases and J by 4 bases, with 14 bases left in between. The CDR3 covers 13 residues. What was sequenced was peripheral blood. The sequence was obtained from an elderly woman with active or convalescent COVID-19. V gene TRBV6-5 combines with J gene TRBJ2-1, with D tentatively TRBD1 (5 bases). CDR3 nucleotides: TGTGCCACTGGAACAGGTTTGTACAATGAGCAGTTCTTC. Translated, it gives CATGTGLYNEQFF.